The source of this T cell receptor beta chain is a study of blood T cell repertoires in COVID-19 (dated by TCRdb to 2020 to 2022). Regarding the complete study: The collaborator samples originated in the United States, Italy and Spain and spanned the acute and convalescent phases of COVID-19. The prospective study material was composed of cDNA or gDNA derived from T cells, B-cell-depleted T cells, or PBMCs. Subjects who had been exposed to COVID-19, were actively infected with it, or had recovered from it provided the deeply sampled blood TCRbeta repertoires that made up the dataset. A freely available public database, intended as a resource for researchers studying the immune response to SARS-CoV-2, is where the repertoires were released. The samples were drawn from two sources: the first 160 participants of the ongoing ImmuneRACE study, and 1,254 subjects contributed by 6 global collaborators. Sample metadata almost always included a de-identified subject ID, COVID-19 status, age in years and sex. HLA class I and class II types, where available, came from metadata supplied by the sample provider rather than from assay-based typing. Study-wide findings and limitations: The amount of clinical and demographic metadata varied by source and participant and was provided uncurated.

TCRbeta CDR3 regions were amplified from genomic DNA by means of the immunoSEQ Assay, a bias-controlled multiplex PCR. On the study's bioinformatics: The number of nucleated cells in each sample was estimated from the amplification of reference gene primers within the assay. Sequence reads were collapsed and filtered to measure the absolute abundance of every unique TCRbeta CDR3 rearrangement. For each sample, productive Simpson clonality was calculated as the square root of Simpson's diversity index over productive rearrangements. Drawn from immuneACCESS, this table holds only the in-frame rearrangements with V and J called that TCRdb kept. Clones are partly lost; checked studies trace under half to an unresolved V gene and leave the rest unexplained. D and trimming come from the DNA, and the V and J calls and clone size come from that table. The sample yields roughly 250,000 clones; around 80% were counted once. The top ten clones comprise around 5.2% of the sample.

The germline V gene specifies KGHDR as CDR1 and SFDVKD as CDR2. CDR3 length: 17 amino acids, cysteine to phenylalanine. Just CDR3 DNA is preserved here, 51 bases in frame from base 1. V gives up 3 bases and J gives up 2 bases, and the segment between their germline ends measures 18 bases. The collaborating institutions used their own protocols to collect whole blood in K2EDTA tubes. For TCRbeta analysis, collaborators shipped samples as frozen whole blood, isolated PBMCs, or DNA extracted from either of those sample types. In the case of this clone: It has no known antigen specificity. One base away there is no much larger clone; base qualities are not given.

The sample consisted of peripheral blood. The TCR sequence derives from a human donor in a cohort sampled during active COVID-19. Recombination joined TRBV24-1 with TRBJ1-1; possibly the D gene is TRBD1, per 6 matching bases. The sequenced DNA is TGTGCCACCAGTGATGAGAACAGGGTAAGGGGTAACACTGAAGCTTTCTTT. It specifies CATSDENRVRGNTEAFF.